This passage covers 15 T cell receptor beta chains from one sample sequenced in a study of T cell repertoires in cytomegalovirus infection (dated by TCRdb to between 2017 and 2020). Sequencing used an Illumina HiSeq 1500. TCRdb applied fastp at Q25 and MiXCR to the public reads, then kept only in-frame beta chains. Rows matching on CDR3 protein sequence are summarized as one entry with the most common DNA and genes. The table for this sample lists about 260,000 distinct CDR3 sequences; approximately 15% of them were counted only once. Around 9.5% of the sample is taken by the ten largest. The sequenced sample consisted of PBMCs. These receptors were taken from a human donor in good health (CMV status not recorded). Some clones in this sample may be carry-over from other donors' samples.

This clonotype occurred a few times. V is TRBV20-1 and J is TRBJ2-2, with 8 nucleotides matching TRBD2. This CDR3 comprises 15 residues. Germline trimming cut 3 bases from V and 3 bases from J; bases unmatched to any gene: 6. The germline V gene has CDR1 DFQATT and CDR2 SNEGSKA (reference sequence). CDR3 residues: CSARKAGADTGELFF. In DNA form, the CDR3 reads TGCAGTGCTAGGAAAGCGGGAGCGGACACCGGGGAGCTGTTTTTT.

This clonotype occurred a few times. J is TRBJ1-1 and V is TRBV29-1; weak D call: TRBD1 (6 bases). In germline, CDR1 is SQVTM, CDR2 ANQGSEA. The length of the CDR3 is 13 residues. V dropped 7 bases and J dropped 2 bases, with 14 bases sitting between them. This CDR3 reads CSGFRQANTEAFF. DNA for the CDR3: TGCAGCGGATTTCGACAGGCCAACACTGAAGCTTTCTTT.

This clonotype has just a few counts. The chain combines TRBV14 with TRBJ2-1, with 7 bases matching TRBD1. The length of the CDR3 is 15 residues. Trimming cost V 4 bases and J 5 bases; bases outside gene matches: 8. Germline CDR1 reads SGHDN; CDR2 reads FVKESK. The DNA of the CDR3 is TGTGCCAGCAGCCCTATAGGGACAGTTGACAATGAGCAGTTCTTC. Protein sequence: CASSPIGTVDNEQFF. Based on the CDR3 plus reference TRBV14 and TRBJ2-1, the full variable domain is EAGVTQFPSHSVIEKGQTVTLRCDPISGHDNLYWYRRVMGKEIKFLLHFVKESKQDESGMPNNRFLAERTGGTYSTLKVQPAELEDSGVYFCASSPIGTVDNEQFFGPGTRLTVL.

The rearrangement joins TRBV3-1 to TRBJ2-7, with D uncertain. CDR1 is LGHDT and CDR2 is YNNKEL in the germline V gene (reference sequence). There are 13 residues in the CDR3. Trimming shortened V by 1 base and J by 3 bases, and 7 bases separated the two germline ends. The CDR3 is CASSQGLVYEQYF. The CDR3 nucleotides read TGTGCCAGCAGCCAAGGGCTTGTCTACGAGCAGTACTTC.

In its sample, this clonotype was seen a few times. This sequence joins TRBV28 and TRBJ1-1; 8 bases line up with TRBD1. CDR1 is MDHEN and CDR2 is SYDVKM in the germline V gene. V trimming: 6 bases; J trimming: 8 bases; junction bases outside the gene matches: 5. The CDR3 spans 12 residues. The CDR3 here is CASRATGVEAFF. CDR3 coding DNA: TGTGCCAGCAGAGCGACAGGGGTCGAAGCTTTCTTT.

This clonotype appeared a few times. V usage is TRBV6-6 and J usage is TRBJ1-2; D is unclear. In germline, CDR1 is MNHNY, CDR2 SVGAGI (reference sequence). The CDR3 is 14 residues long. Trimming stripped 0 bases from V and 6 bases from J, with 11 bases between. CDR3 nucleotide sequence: TGTGCCAGCAGTTACTCGACACAAGAGGATGGCTACACCTTC. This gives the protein CASSYSTQEDGYTF.

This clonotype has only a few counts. CDR3 DNA: TGTGCCAGCAGCCAACCGGACCTCGGGGAGCTGTTTTTT. It is translated as CASSQPDLGELFF. The V gene is TRBV14, the J gene TRBJ2-2; D is ambiguous. V was pared by 2 bases and J by 7 bases, with 8 bases between. There are 13 residues in the CDR3. CDR1 is SGHDN, CDR2 FVKESK, per germline. The full variable domain, rest sourced from reference TRBV14 and TRBJ2-2, is EAGVTQFPSHSVIEKGQTVTLRCDPISGHDNLYWYRRVMGKEIKFLLHFVKESKQDESGMPNNRFLAERTGGTYSTLKVQPAELEDSGVYFCASSQPDLGELFFGEGSRLTVL.

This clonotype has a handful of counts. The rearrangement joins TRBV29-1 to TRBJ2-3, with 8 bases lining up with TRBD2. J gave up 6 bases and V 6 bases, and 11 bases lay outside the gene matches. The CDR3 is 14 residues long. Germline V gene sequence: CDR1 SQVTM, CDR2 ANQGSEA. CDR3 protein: CSVSGGQIPDTQYF. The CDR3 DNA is TGCAGCGTGAGCGGGGGCCAGATCCCGGATACGCAGTATTTT.

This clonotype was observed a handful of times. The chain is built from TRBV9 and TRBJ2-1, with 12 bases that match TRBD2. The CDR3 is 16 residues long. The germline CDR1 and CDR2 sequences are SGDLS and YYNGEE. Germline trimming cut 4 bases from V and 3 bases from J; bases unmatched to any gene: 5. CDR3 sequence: CASSSRTSGNYNEQFF. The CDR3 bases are TGTGCCAGCAGCTCCCGGACTAGCGGGAACTACAATGAGCAGTTCTTC. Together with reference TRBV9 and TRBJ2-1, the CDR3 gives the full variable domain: DSGVTQTPKHLITATGQRVTLRCSPRSGDLSVYWYQQSLDQGLQFLIQYYNGEERAKGNILERFSAQQFPDLHSELNLSSLELGDSALYFCASSSRTSGNYNEQFFGPGTRLTVL.

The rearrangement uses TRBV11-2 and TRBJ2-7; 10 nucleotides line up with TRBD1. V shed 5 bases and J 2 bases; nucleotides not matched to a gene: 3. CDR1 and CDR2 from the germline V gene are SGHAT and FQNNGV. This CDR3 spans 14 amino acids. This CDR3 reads CASSAGQGTYEQYF. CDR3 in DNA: TGTGCCAGCAGCGCGGGACAGGGGACCTACGAGCAGTACTTC.

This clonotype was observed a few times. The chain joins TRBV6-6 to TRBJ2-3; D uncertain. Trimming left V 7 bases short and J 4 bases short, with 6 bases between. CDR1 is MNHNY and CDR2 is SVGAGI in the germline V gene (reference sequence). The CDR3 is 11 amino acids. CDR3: CASIQSDTQYF. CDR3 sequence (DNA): TGTGCCAGCATTCAATCAGATACGCAGTATTTT.

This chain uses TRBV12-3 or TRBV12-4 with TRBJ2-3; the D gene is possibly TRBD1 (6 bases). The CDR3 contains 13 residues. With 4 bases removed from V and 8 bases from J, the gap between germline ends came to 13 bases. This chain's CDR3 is CASSSGQLVTQYF. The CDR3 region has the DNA TGTGCCAGCAGTTCTGGACAGTTAGTTACGCAGTATTTT.

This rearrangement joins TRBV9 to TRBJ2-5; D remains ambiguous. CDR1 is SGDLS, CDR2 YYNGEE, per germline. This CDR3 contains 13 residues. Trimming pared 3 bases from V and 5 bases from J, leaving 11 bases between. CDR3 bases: TGTGCCAGCAGCGGTAGCTCCCTGGAGACCCAGTACTTC. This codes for CASSGSSLETQYF.

In DNA, the CDR3 is TGTGCCAGCAGCTTTTTTCGGGGGGGTTACAATGAGCAGTTCTTC. Translated: CASSFFRGGYNEQFF. The chain combines TRBV7-2 with TRBJ2-1; 8 bases agree with TRBD2. The V segment lost 3 bases and the J segment 4 bases; nucleotides outside the gene matches: 5. The CDR3 spans 15 residues. Per germline, CDR1 SGHTA and CDR2 FQGNSA.

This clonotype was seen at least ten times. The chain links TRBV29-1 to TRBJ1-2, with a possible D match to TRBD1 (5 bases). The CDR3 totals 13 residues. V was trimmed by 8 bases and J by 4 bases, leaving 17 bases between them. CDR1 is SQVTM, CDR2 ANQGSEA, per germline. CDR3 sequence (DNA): TGCAGCTCTTGGGAGGGGTTGCTCTATGGCTACACCTTC. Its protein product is CSSWEGLLYGYTF.